A selection of T cell receptor beta chains follows, all from one sample in a study of blood T cell repertoires in COVID-19. TCRdb's copy holds only in-frame clones and misses some; the assay was immunoSEQ multiplex PCR. The data show approximately 150,000 clones, 70% to 90% seen once. Sequenced sample: peripheral blood. The source of these receptors is a man aged 65 to 85 with acute or convalescent COVID-19. Each CDR3 is given with its conserved first and last residue. D genes are given only for firm matches.

V gene	J gene	D gene	CDR3 protein	CDR3 DNA
TRBV7-3	TRBJ2-1	-	CASSALFSSSYNEQFF	TGTGCCAGCAGCGCCCTTTTTTCCAGCTCCTACAATGAGCAGTTCTTC
TRBV29-1	TRBJ2-1	TRBD1	CSVTAKRDRGRPAGEVNEQFF	TGCAGCGTGACGGCCAAACGGGACAGGGGGCGCCCGGCGGGAGAGGTCAATGAGCAGTTCTTC
TRBV3-1/TRBV3-2	TRBJ1-6	-	CASSHQSTPLHF	TGTGCCAGCAGCCATCAGTCGACACCCCTCCACTTT
TRBV6-5	TRBJ1-3	TRBD1	CASSYTGGSGNTIYF	TGTGCCAGCAGTTATACAGGGGGATCTGGAAACACCATATATTTT
TRBV6-4	TRBJ2-6	-	CARTRTKDTISGANVLTF	TGTGCCCGAACCAGGACAAAGGATACCATCTCTGGGGCCAACGTCCTGACTTTC
TRBV24-1	TRBJ2-1	TRBD2	CATSDSASGGANEQFF	TGTGCCACCAGTGATTCAGCTAGCGGGGGGGCGAATGAGCAGTTCTTC
TRBV6-5	TRBJ2-3	-	CASSFSSTRGKDTQYF	TGTGCCAGCAGTTTCTCTTCGACTAGGGGCAAAGATACGCAGTATTTT
TRBV28	TRBJ2-7	TRBD2	CASSSSAGAPGEQYF	TGTGCCAGCAGTTCATCAGCGGGAGCCCCGGGCGAGCAGTACTTC
TRBV27	TRBJ1-5	-	CASNPLGSEQPQHF	TGTGCCAGCAATCCCCTAGGAAGCGAACAGCCCCAGCATTTT
TRBV3-1/TRBV3-2	TRBJ1-2	TRBD1	CASSQGTGPWGYTF	TGTGCCAGCAGCCAAGGGACAGGGCCTTGGGGCTACACCTTC
TRBV7-8	TRBJ2-3	TRBD1	CASSLAGGLDTQYF	TGTGCCAGCAGCTTAGCAGGGGGCCTCGATACGCAGTATTTT
TRBV4-1	TRBJ1-1	TRBD1	CASSPGRGRGESTEAFF	TGCGCCAGCAGCCCGGGCAGGGGGCGAGGTGAGAGCACTGAAGCTTTCTTT
TRBV7-3	TRBJ2-7	-	CASSLTLGYEQYF	TGTGCCAGCAGCTTAACACTAGGCTACGAGCAGTACTTC
TRBV3-1/TRBV3-2	TRBJ2-1	-	CASSLFNEQFF	TGTGCCAGCAGCCTATTTAATGAGCAGTTCTTC
TRBV4-1	TRBJ1-5	TRBD1	CASSRLLTGISNQPQHF	TGCGCCAGCAGCCGCCTTCTGACAGGGATTAGCAATCAGCCCCAGCATTTT
TRBV12-3/TRBV12-4	TRBJ1-5	-	CASSQQVGQPQHF	TGTGCCAGCAGTCAACAGGTCGGTCAGCCCCAGCATTTT
TRBV5-1	TRBJ2-3	TRBD1	CASFPGTGTADTQYF	TGCGCCAGTTTTCCCGGGACAGGGACAGCAGATACGCAGTATTTT
TRBV19	TRBJ1-1	-	CASSKPGAMNTEAFF	TGTGCCAGTAGTAAGCCAGGGGCCATGAACACTGAAGCTTTCTTT
TRBV6-5	TRBJ1-2	-	CASSYQGRNGYTF	TGTGCCAGCAGTTACCAGGGGAGAAATGGCTACACCTTC
TRBV10-3	TRBJ2-1	-	CAISESEGDSKFF	TGTGCCATCAGTGAGTCTGAAGGGGACTCAAAGTTCTTC
TRBV6-1	TRBJ1-4	-	CASSDRLREGKLFF	TGTGCCAGCAGTGATCGGTTGAGGGAGGGAAAACTGTTTTTT
TRBV5-6	TRBJ2-7	-	CASSPLGGDSYEQYF	TGTGCCAGCAGCCCTTTAGGGGGGGACTCCTACGAGCAGTACTTC
TRBV5-1	TRBJ2-3	-	CASRGSTDTQYF	TGCGCCAGCAGGGGCAGCACAGATACGCAGTATTTT
TRBV2	TRBJ1-1	-	CASSLGAGDTEAFF	TGTGCCAGCAGCTTGGGGGCAGGGGACACTGAAGCTTTCTTT
TRBV6-6	TRBJ2-5	-	CASSRTGQNSQENQYF	TGTGCCAGCAGCCGGACCGGACAAAACTCACAAGAGAACCAGTACTTC
TRBV29-1	TRBJ1-4	TRBD1	CSAAPTGSVGKLFF	TGCAGCGCCGCGCCGACAGGGTCGGTGGGAAAACTGTTTTTT
TRBV5-8	TRBJ1-5	TRBD1	CASRKRSQGVSNQPQHF	TGTGCCAGCAGGAAGAGGAGTCAGGGGGTCTCTAATCAGCCCCAGCATTTT